These 8 T cell receptor beta chains were all obtained from the same sample, sequenced in a study of blood T cell repertoires in COVID-19. Sequencing was performed with immunoSEQ multiplex PCR; in TCRdb, only in-frame clones are kept and a portion is missing. The sample has 150,000 to 200,000 clones, approximately 90% seen once. The sample consisted of peripheral blood. These receptors came from a woman older than 75 in a cohort sampled during active or convalescent COVID-19.

The V and J genes are TRBV19 and TRBJ2-2; 7 bases map to TRBD2. Looked up from germline, CDR1 is LNHDA and CDR2 is SQIVND (reference sequence). CDR3 length: 14 amino acids. Trimming at V came to 6 bases and at J to 0 bases, leaving 1 base not matched to a gene. Here the CDR3 reads CASRTSANTGELFF. In DNA form, the CDR3 reads TGTGCCAGTAGAACTAGCGCGAACACCGGGGAGCTGTTTTTT. The entire variable domain, with the rest obtained from reference TRBV19 and TRBJ2-2, is as follows: DGGITQSPKYLFRKEGQNVTLSCEQNLNHDAMYWYRQDPGQGLRLIYYSQIVNDFQKGDIAEGYSVSREKKESFPLTVTSAQKNPTAFYLCASRTSANTGELFFGEGSRLTVL.

This clone occurred once. V and J are TRBV9 and TRBJ1-1, with 9 bases that match TRBD1. This CDR3 is 16 amino acids long. With V trimmed by 4 bases and J by 1 base, 8 bases remained unmatched. The V gene's germline CDR1 is SGDLS and CDR2 YYNGEE. CDR3 bases: TGTGCCAGCAGCATCGGACAGGGGCCGACGAACACTGAAGCTTTCTTT. This codes for CASSIGQGPTNTEAFF.

This chain joins TRBV4-1 and TRBJ2-2; perhaps TRBD2 as D (5 bases). Trimming took off 3 bases at V and 1 base at J, with 12 bases between the two ends. Germline values: CDR1 MGHRA, CDR2 YSYEKL. The CDR3 consists of 16 residues. In nucleotides, the CDR3 is TGCGCCAGCAGCCACCCAGAGGGATGGAACACCGGGGAGCTGTTTTTT. This codes for CASSHPEGWNTGELFF.

The chain combines TRBV11-2 with TRBJ2-5; 9 bases align to TRBD2. CDR1 SGHAT and CDR2 FQNNGV come from the germline V gene. Unmatched junction bases numbered 5, after V lost 5 bases and J lost 4 bases. The CDR3 extends over 14 amino acids. The CDR3 coding sequence is TGTGCCAGCAGCCCGACTAGCGGAGGAGAGACCCAGTACTTC. It yields the protein CASSPTSGGETQYF. Using reference TRBV11-2 and TRBJ2-5 for the parts outside the CDR3, the full variable domain is EAGVAQSPRYKIIEKRQSVAFWCNPISGHATLYWYQQILGQGPKLLIQFQNNGVVDDSQLPKDRFSAERLKGVDSTLKIQPAKLEDSAVYLCASSPTSGGETQYFGPGTRLLVL.

This clone was counted a single time. The chain combines TRBV2 with TRBJ2-2; TRBD2 aligns across 11 bases. J was trimmed by 3 bases and V by 7 bases; bases with no gene match: 1. CDR3 length: 14 residues. Germline V gives CDR1 SNHLY, CDR2 FYNNEI. The CDR3 region is CASKLAGDTGELFF. The CDR3 DNA follows: TGTGCCAGCAAACTAGCGGGGGACACCGGGGAGCTGTTTTTT.

This CDR3 reads CASSPPGNRYEQYF. The CDR3 DNA follows: TGTGCCAGCAGCCCTCCGGGAAACCGTTACGAGCAGTACTTC. The rearrangement joins TRBV11-3 to TRBJ2-7, with a weak D call TRBD2 (5 bases). The CDR3 length is 14 residues. Germline CDR1 and CDR2: SGHNT and YENEEA. Trimming took off 5 bases at V and 4 bases at J, with 15 bases between the two ends.

The CDR3 protein is CASSKRTSGAYEQYV. The CDR3 bases are TGTGCCAGCAGCAAAAGGACTAGCGGGGCCTACGAGCAGTACGTC. The rearrangement links TRBV21-1 to TRBJ2-7; the table gives TRBD2 as D, unverified against the DNA. TRBV21-1 is annotated as a pseudogene. The CDR3 covers 15 residues.

The chain couples TRBV7-2 to TRBJ2-5; 8 bases agree with TRBD2. V dropped 4 bases and J dropped 5; count of bases not matched to a gene: 6. Germline loops: CDR1 SGHTA, CDR2 FQGNSA. There are 14 residues in the CDR3. The CDR3 region has the DNA TGTGCCAGCAGCTCACGACTAGCGCTCGAGACCCAGTACTTC. As protein: CASSSRLALETQYF.